Below, 28 T cell receptor beta chains from the same sample are listed, as sequenced in a study of Ad26.COV2.S vaccination and SARS-CoV-2 variants. The data were produced by immunoSEQ multiplex PCR, yet TCRdb's version contains in-frame clones alone and is incomplete. This sample has roughly 350,000 clones; about 85% occur once, and the top ten carry roughly 6%. The treatment denotes: about 20 received Ad26.COV2.S at low or high dose, single or two shots; several received placebo; per-sample allocation not given. Sampling happened 63 days after the first vaccine or placebo injection. The sequencing used peripheral blood, collected in a trial of Ad26.COV2.S vaccine versus placebo. These receptors were taken from a person between 18 and 65 years old who received the Ad26.COV2.S COVID-19 vaccine or a placebo.

This chain links TRBV30 with TRBJ1-6; no clear D gene. V was shortened by 1 base and J by 7 bases, with 11 bases between the two germline ends. The CDR3 runs to 14 residues. Germline-derived CDR1 and CDR2 are GTSNPN and SVGIG (reference sequence). Here the CDR3 DNA reads TGTGCCTGGAGTGGGCTGTTAAAGAATTCACCCCTCCACTTT. It yields the protein CAWSGLLKNSPLHF.

V and J are TRBV3-1 (or the pseudogene TRBV3-2) and TRBJ1-2, with D hard to call. The germline CDR1 and CDR2 sequences are LGHDT and YNNKEL (reference sequence). V shed 4 bases and J shed 4 bases, with 13 bases lying between them. The CDR3 totals 14 residues. CDR3 loop: CASSPREGSYGYTF. CDR3 nucleotide sequence: TGTGCCAGCAGCCCCCGTGAAGGTTCCTATGGCTACACCTTC.

This chain connects TRBV30 to TRBJ1-1; no clear D. Trimming cost V 8 bases and J 1 base, with 8 bases left between them. CDR1 GTSNPN and CDR2 SVGIG come from the germline V gene (reference sequence). The CDR3 is made up of 11 amino acids. Written as DNA, the CDR3 is TGTGCCGCGCAGGAGAACACTGAAGCTTTCTTT. This gives the protein CAAQENTEAFF.

The CDR3 here is CASSIRGDNEQFF. CDR3 DNA: TGTGCCAGTAGTATTCGGGGGGACAATGAGCAGTTCTTC. The chain recombines TRBV19 with TRBJ2-1; TRBD2 agrees at 7 bases. The length of the CDR3 is 13 residues. Germline V CDR1 and CDR2: LNHDA, SQIVND (reference sequence). The junction had 1 base not matched to a gene; V was cut back by 3 bases and J by 5 bases. Looking up the rest from reference TRBV19 and TRBJ2-1 gives the full variable domain: DGGITQSPKYLFRKEGQNVTLSCEQNLNHDAMYWYRQDPGQGLRLIYYSQIVNDFQKGDIAEGYSVSREKKESFPLTVTSAQKNPTAFYLCASSIRGDNEQFFGPGTRLTVL.

This clone has a single count. V usage is TRBV30 and J usage is TRBJ1-2; D ambiguous. The germline V gene has CDR1 GTSNPN and CDR2 SVGIG (reference sequence). V shed 5 bases and J shed 8 bases, with 12 bases lying between them. The CDR3 is 11 amino acids. This CDR3 is CAWGGYDGYTF. The CDR3 coding sequence is TGTGCCTGGGGAGGGTATGACGGCTACACCTTC. Full variable domain (remainder filled in from reference TRBV30 and TRBJ1-2): SQTIHQWPATLVQPVGSPLSLECTVEGTSNPNLYWYRQAAGRGLQLLFYSVGIGQISSEVPQNLSASRPQDRQFILSSKKLLLSDSGFYLCAWGGYDGYTFGSGTRLTVV.

This clone appeared a few times. The same CDR3 arises from other DNA sequences in this sample as well. The chain employs TRBV27 and TRBJ2-7; 10 nucleotides align to TRBD1. V lost 6 bases to trimming and J lost 4 bases; unmatched junction nucleotides: 3. The CDR3 has 13 amino acids. Germline CDR1 MNHEY, CDR2 SMNVEV (reference sequence). The CDR3 DNA reads as TGTGCCAGCAGCCGGACAGGGGGGTACGAGCAGTACTTC. Its translation: CASSRTGGYEQYF.

The V call is TRBV6-1, the J call TRBJ1-5, with a tentative D call TRBD1 (5 bases). Trimming pared 1 base from V and 0 bases from J, leaving 13 bases between. This CDR3 region has 17 residues. The germline V gene has CDR1 MNHNS and CDR2 SASEGT. In nucleotides, the CDR3 is TGTGCCAGCAGTGAAGTCTCGAGGACATATAGCAATCAGCCCCAGCATTTT. It specifies CASSEVSRTYSNQPQHF.

V is TRBV6-2 or TRBV6-3 and J is TRBJ1-2; 8 nucleotides agree with TRBD1. This CDR3 is built from 14 residues. J was trimmed by 8 bases and V by 2 bases; bases with no gene match: 7. Germline V gene sequence: CDR1 MNHEY, CDR2 SVGEGT. The CDR3 here is CASSYGTGFRGYTF. CDR3 nucleotides: TGTGCCAGCAGTTACGGGACAGGATTTCGGGGCTACACCTTC.

This chain uses TRBV3-1 (or the pseudogene TRBV3-2) with TRBJ1-5; D unclear. This CDR3 is 14 amino acids long. The ends were cut back, 4 bases at V and 0 bases at J, with 7 bases in the middle. Germline V gene data show CDR1 as LGHDT and CDR2 as YNNKEL (reference sequence). The CDR3 sequence: CASSPESSNQPQHF. In nucleotides, the CDR3 is TGTGCCAGCAGCCCCGAGAGTAGCAATCAGCCCCAGCATTTT.

The chain couples TRBV23-1 to TRBJ2-7; TRBD1 matches at 7 bases. TRBV23-1 is an ORF for which the function is uncertain. V gave up 6 bases and J gave up 1 base; unmatched junction bases: 3. This CDR3 is built from 13 residues. CDR3: CASRQGQSYEQYF. The DNA for the CDR3 is TGCGCCAGCAGACAGGGACAGTCCTACGAGCAGTACTTC.

This clone was seen once. The chain has TRBV7-8 and TRBJ2-7; D may be TRBD1 or TRBD2 (5 bases each). This CDR3 comprises 15 residues. V shed 1 base and J shed 7 bases, with 17 bases lying between them. Germline lookup yields CDR1 SGHVS and CDR2 FQNEAQ. The CDR3 protein is CASSLVQVPSGEQYF. As DNA, the CDR3 is TGTGCCAGCAGCTTAGTACAGGTACCTTCGGGAGAGCAGTACTTC.

The rearrangement joins TRBV9 to TRBJ2-7; possible D gene TRBD2, 7 bases. Trimming stripped 4 bases from V and 7 bases from J, with 18 bases between. CDR3 length: 14 residues. Per the germline V gene, CDR1 is SGDLS and CDR2 is YYNGEE. The CDR3 protein is CASSPGGGVREQYF. CDR3 in DNA: TGTGCCAGCAGCCCCGGAGGGGGGGTTAGGGAGCAGTACTTC.

The rearrangement joins TRBV5-1 to TRBJ2-3; 10 nucleotides line up with TRBD2. V lost 2 bases to trimming and J lost 0 bases; unmatched junction nucleotides: 0. The CDR3 contains 15 residues. Germline lookup yields CDR1 SGHRS and CDR2 YFSETQ. The CDR3: CASSLLAGSTDTQYF. CDR3 DNA: TGCGCCAGCAGCTTACTAGCGGGGAGCACAGATACGCAGTATTTT.

The rearrangement joins TRBV3-1 (or the pseudogene TRBV3-2) to TRBJ2-3; TRBD2 matches at 10 bases. V was clipped by 7 bases and J by 2 bases; unmatched bases: 6. Germline lookup yields CDR1 LGHDT and CDR2 YNNKEL (reference sequence). This CDR3 spans 15 amino acids. The CDR3 coding sequence is TGTGCCAGCACCCCTAGCGGGGGTCCCACAGATACGCAGTATTTT. Amino acids: CASTPSGGPTDTQYF.

This clone was observed once. The chain links TRBV3-1 (or the pseudogene TRBV3-2) to TRBJ1-2; tentatively, D is TRBD1 (6 bases). The CDR3 has 15 residues. Trimming cost V 3 bases and J 8 bases, with 19 bases left between them. CDR1 is LGHDT, CDR2 YNNKEL, per germline (reference sequence). The CDR3 loop is CASSHLDRAPGGYTF. The CDR3 nucleotides read TGTGCCAGCAGCCACCTGGACAGAGCGCCGGGGGGCTACACCTTC.

This clone was recorded many times. The chain couples TRBV6-4 to TRBJ2-3; 7 nucleotides match TRBD2. The V gene's germline CDR1 is MRHNA and CDR2 SNTAGT. The ends lost 2 bases at V and 1 base at J; junction bases unmatched: 0. The length of the CDR3 is 14 residues. This CDR3 is CASSDGGGTDTQYF. The DNA for the CDR3 is TGTGCCAGCAGTGACGGGGGGGGCACAGATACGCAGTATTTT.

The CDR3 sequence: CASSLGTAKETQYF. The CDR3 coding sequence is TGCGCCAGCAGCTTGGGGACAGCTAAAGAGACCCAGTACTTC. The chain carries TRBV5-1 and TRBJ2-5, with D maybe TRBD1 (6 bases). The germline V gene has CDR1 SGHRS and CDR2 YFSETQ. Trimming took off 0 bases at V and 3 bases at J, with 9 bases between the two ends. This CDR3 has 14 amino acids.

The V and J genes are TRBV27 and TRBJ2-7; 9 bases match TRBD2. Unmatched junction bases numbered 7, after V lost 3 bases and J lost 4 bases. The CDR3 has 15 residues. Germline V lookup: CDR1 MNHEY, CDR2 SMNVEV (reference sequence). The CDR3 is CASSFFRTSGYEQYF. In DNA, the CDR3 is TGTGCCAGCAGTTTTTTCAGAACTAGCGGGTACGAGCAGTACTTC.

The chain uses TRBV7-2 and TRBJ1-1, with 8 bases fitting TRBD1. V shed 5 bases, J shed 7 bases, and the junction held 9 bases outside the gene matches. The CDR3 totals 14 residues. In germline, CDR1 is SGHTA, CDR2 FQGNSA. The CDR3 is CASSRGQDWGEAFF. The CDR3 nucleotides read TGTGCCAGCAGCAGGGGACAGGACTGGGGTGAAGCTTTCTTT.

The chain has TRBV7-6 and TRBJ2-2, with D tentatively TRBD2 (7 bases). Looked up from germline, CDR1 is SGHVS and CDR2 is FNYEAQ. The V gene lost 7 bases and the J gene lost 7 bases, with 16 bases spanning the gap. The CDR3 length is 14 residues. CDR3 in amino acids: CASKLGGLDGELFF. In nucleotides, the CDR3 is TGTGCCAGCAAACTGGGGGGGCTGGACGGGGAGCTGTTTTTT. The full variable domain, with the rest looked up from reference TRBV7-6 and TRBJ2-2, is GAGVSQSPRYKVTKRGQDVALRCDPISGHVSLYWYRQALGQGPEFLTYFNYEAQQDKSGLPNDRFSAERPEGSISTLTIQRTEQRDSAMYRCASKLGGLDGELFFGEGSRLTVL.

The V gene is TRBV6-6, the J gene TRBJ1-3, with no clear D. The CDR3 loop spans 10 amino acids. CDR1 MNHNY and CDR2 SVGAGI come from the germline V gene (reference sequence). Trimming took 11 bases from V and 1 from J, leaving 3 bases between them. The CDR3 region has the DNA TGTGCCGCTTCTGGAAACACCATATATTTT. It specifies CAASGNTIYF.

The chain combines TRBV3-1 (or the pseudogene TRBV3-2) with TRBJ2-7, with D possibly matching TRBD2 (6 bases). The germline V and J ends were trimmed by 2 bases and 2 bases, with 10 bases remaining between them. Germline loops: CDR1 LGHDT, CDR2 YNNKEL (reference sequence). CDR3 length equals 14 residues. CDR3 nucleotides: TGTGCCAGCAGCCAACCGGGACTCCCCTACGAGCAGTACTTC. Translation: CASSQPGLPYEQYF.

The genes are TRBV18 and TRBJ2-3, with TRBD1 matching over 7 bases. From germline, CDR1 is KGHSH and CDR2 LQKENI. The CDR3 runs 15 residues. With 4 bases clipped from V and 1 base from J, the junction kept 5 bases outside the gene matches. DNA of the CDR3: TGTGCCAGCTCACGTAGACAGGGCCGCACAGATACGCAGTATTTT. This gives the protein CASSRRQGRTDTQYF.

This clone was recorded many times. V and J are TRBV6-2 or TRBV6-3 and TRBJ2-7; D may be TRBD1 or TRBD2 (6 bases each). The CDR3 loop spans 16 amino acids. V was cut by 0 bases and J by 0 bases, with 12 bases left in between. Germline loops: CDR1 MNHEY, CDR2 SVGEGT. CDR3 bases: TGTGCCAGCAGTTACTCGGAGGGGGACTCCTCCTACGAGCAGTACTTC. This sequence encodes CASSYSEGDSSYEQYF.

The chain links TRBV14 to TRBJ1-2; no clear D. This CDR3 region has 13 residues. V was clipped by 3 bases and J by 6 bases, with 11 bases between them. Germline V CDR1 and CDR2: SGHDN, FVKESK. In DNA, the CDR3 is TGTGCCAGCAGCCAGTTCAGCCGGGATGGCTACACCTTC. It codes for CASSQFSRDGYTF.

This chain's CDR3 is CASSKGAPNTEAFF. The DNA of the CDR3 is TGTGCCAGCAGCAAGGGGGCACCTAACACTGAAGCTTTCTTT. The rearrangement links TRBV28 to TRBJ1-1; TRBD1 agrees at 7 bases. Germline V gene data show CDR1 as MDHEN and CDR2 as SYDVKM. This CDR3 is 14 amino acids long. The V gene end was trimmed by 6 bases and the J gene end by 2 bases; junction bases not matched to a gene: 6.

V gene TRBV11-2 combines with J gene TRBJ2-2; D is unresolved. The V and J ends lost 5 bases and 5 bases respectively, with 6 bases between them. CDR1 is SGHAT, CDR2 FQNNGV, per germline. This CDR3 contains 12 residues. The CDR3 here is CASSDGTGELFF. CDR3 nucleotide sequence: TGTGCCAGCAGCGACGGTACCGGGGAGCTGTTTTTT. Variable domain in full (rest from reference TRBV11-2 and TRBJ2-2): EAGVAQSPRYKIIEKRQSVAFWCNPISGHATLYWYQQILGQGPKLLIQFQNNGVVDDSQLPKDRFSAERLKGVDSTLKIQPAKLEDSAVYLCASSDGTGELFFGEGSRLTVL.

This clone has a handful of counts. The J gene is TRBJ2-7, the V gene TRBV14; 14 bases align to TRBD2. This CDR3 is 19 amino acids long. Trimming cost V 2 bases and J 6 bases; bases outside gene matches: 15. Per germline, CDR1 SGHDN and CDR2 FVKESK. CDR3: CASSQLVGLAGGQLREQYF. The CDR3 nucleotides read TGTGCCAGCAGCCAACTTGTCGGACTAGCGGGAGGTCAACTACGCGAGCAGTACTTC. The full variable domain, with the rest looked up from reference TRBV14 and TRBJ2-7, is EAGVTQFPSHSVIEKGQTVTLRCDPISGHDNLYWYRRVMGKEIKFLLHFVKESKQDESGMPNNRFLAERTGGTYSTLKVQPAELEDSGVYFCASSQLVGLAGGQLREQYFGPGTRLTVT.